The 9 T cell receptor beta chains below come from one sample, sequenced in a study of shared clonotypes between healthy human individuals. Clones were sequenced by immunoSEQ multiplex PCR, and TCRdb holds only the in-frame ones, with some missing. The sample has about 580,000 clones, roughly 98% seen once. Selected positively for CCR7 and CD45RO-negative, naive CD8 cells excluded terminally differentiated effector memory CD45RA+ cells. Sequenced material: naive CD8+ T cells sorted from blood. All receptors come from a young man in good health.

V is TRBV6-6 and J is TRBJ2-7; no reliable D call. V lost 2 bases, J lost 2 bases, and 7 bases lay in between. This CDR3 has 13 residues. Germline V gene data show CDR1 as MNHNY and CDR2 as SVGAGI (reference sequence). CDR3 region: CASSYPTAYEQYF. For the CDR3, the DNA is TGTGCCAGCAGTTACCCGACCGCCTACGAGCAGTACTTC.

The chain carries TRBV28 and TRBJ1-2; TRBD1 aligns across 12 bases. J was trimmed by 4 bases and V by 5 bases; bases with no gene match: 20. This CDR3 region has 20 residues. Germline-derived CDR1 and CDR2 are MDHEN and SYDVKM. The CDR3 coding sequence is TGTGCCAGCAGTCCCATAGAACAGGGGACAGGGGGCTTTTCCCCCTATGGCTACACCTTC. It codes for CASSPIEQGTGGFSPYGYTF.

V gene TRBV7-6 combines with J gene TRBJ2-7; 7 bases fit TRBD2. This CDR3 spans 15 amino acids. Trimming took 7 bases from V and 4 from J; bases not matched to a gene: 13. The V gene's germline CDR1 is SGHVS and CDR2 FNYEAQ. DNA of the CDR3: TGTGCCAGCACCGTACCGTATTTGGGGGGGTACGAGCAGTACTTC. The encoded protein is CASTVPYLGGYEQYF.

The V gene is TRBV27, the J gene TRBJ2-1; TRBD1 might be the D (6 bases). V shed 5 bases and J shed 8 bases, with 10 bases lying between them. The CDR3 spans 12 residues. Germline CDR1 reads MNHEY; CDR2 reads SMNVEV (reference sequence). Here the CDR3 DNA reads TGTGCCAGCAGTGGGACACGAGATGAGCAGTTCTTC. Its protein is CASSGTRDEQFF.

This chain uses TRBV29-1 with TRBJ2-7, with 12 bases fitting TRBD2. J lost 4 bases, V lost 5 bases, and 3 bases had no gene match. Germline CDR1 reads SQVTM; CDR2 reads ANQGSEA. CDR3 length equals 13 residues. The CDR3 sequence: CSVRTSGKYEQYF. CDR3 nucleotides: TGCAGCGTTCGGACTAGCGGGAAGTACGAGCAGTACTTC.

Here the CDR3 reads CASSESLAFPNTGELFF. The CDR3 DNA sequence: TGCGCCAGCAGTGAGTCGTTGGCTTTTCCGAACACCGGGGAGCTGTTTTTT. This chain joins TRBV10-1 and TRBJ2-2, with D hard to call. Germline loops: CDR1 WNHNN, CDR2 SYGVQD (reference sequence). The CDR3 covers 17 residues. Trimming removed 0 bases at V and 0 bases at J, with 11 bases between.

The rearrangement joins TRBV7-9 to TRBJ2-5; 8 bases fit TRBD1. There are 19 residues in the CDR3. Looked up from germline, CDR1 is SEHNR and CDR2 is FQNEAQ (reference sequence). V gave up 7 bases and J gave up 4 bases; unmatched junction bases: 23. The CDR3 nucleotides read TGTGCCAGCACCTCTCTCCACCGGACAGGGAACACACTTCGAGAGACCCAGTACTTC. It specifies CASTSLHRTGNTLRETQYF.

The chain joins TRBV14 to TRBJ2-7, with D uncertain. The V end lost 1 base, the J end lost 0 bases, and 10 bases lay between the germline ends. Germline V gives CDR1 SGHDN, CDR2 FVKESK. This CDR3 is 15 amino acids long. The CDR3 coding sequence is TGTGCCAGCAGCCAAGTGTCTGGTGGCTCCTACGAGCAGTACTTC. The encoded protein is CASSQVSGGSYEQYF.

This chain uses TRBV29-1 with TRBJ1-2; no definite D call. CDR1 SQVTM and CDR2 ANQGSEA come from the germline V gene. This CDR3 comprises 11 residues. With 3 bases removed from V and 5 bases from J, the gap between germline ends came to 7 bases. CDR3 bases: TGCAGCGTTGAGTCTGGGTATGGCTACACCTTC. Protein: CSVESGYGYTF.